A single sample gave rise to the 20 T cell receptor beta chains below, sequenced in a study of control samples from healthy donors and cancer patients. Method: immunoSEQ multiplex PCR; TCRdb's copy keeps in-frame clones and lacks some. The data contain some 95,000 clones, around three quarters of them seen just once; the ten biggest clones take up over 9.5%. Sequences were obtained from blood. These receptors were taken from a woman younger than 45 in good health.

This chain uses TRBV6-6 with TRBJ2-3, with unresolved D. Germline V gene lookup returns CDR1 MNHNY and CDR2 SVGAGI (reference sequence). The CDR3 is made up of 11 amino acids. V lost 6 bases to trimming and J lost 2 bases, with 3 bases between them. Here the CDR3 DNA reads TGTGCCAGCAGGGACACAGATACGCAGTATTTT. It specifies CASRDTDTQYF.

This clone was recorded a few times. DNA for the CDR3: TGTGCCATCAGTGGCCTAGCGGGGGCCGGGGAGCTGTTTTTT. Translated: CAISGLAGAGELFF. The chain employs TRBV10-3 and TRBJ2-2, with 10 bases fitting TRBD2. Trimming took 4 bases from V and 6 from J; bases not matched to a gene: 2. The CDR3 runs 14 residues. CDR1 and CDR2 from the germline V gene are ENHRY and SYGVKD.

The chain has TRBV3-1 (or the pseudogene TRBV3-2) and TRBJ1-1; D gene ambiguous. Germline V CDR1 and CDR2: LGHDT, YNNKEL (reference sequence). V shed 2 bases and J shed 5 bases, with 12 bases lying between them. CDR3 length equals 14 residues. The CDR3 region is CASSQTVRATEAFF. The CDR3 DNA is TGTGCCAGCAGCCAAACCGTCAGAGCTACTGAAGCTTTCTTT.

Only one count was recorded for this clone. The CDR3 loop is CASSYSEAGGPETQYF. CDR3 nucleotide sequence: TGTGCCAGCAGTTACTCGGAAGCGGGGGGGCCCGAGACCCAGTACTTC. V gene TRBV6-2 or TRBV6-3 combines with J gene TRBJ2-5; 10 nucleotides line up with TRBD2. Trimming cost V 0 bases and J 5 bases; bases outside gene matches: 6. The CDR3 totals 16 residues. The germline gives CDR1 MNHEY, CDR2 SVGEGT.

The rearrangement uses TRBV11-2 and TRBJ2-1; 8 nucleotides align to TRBD2. The CDR3 runs 16 residues. The V segment lost 1 base and the J segment 3 bases; nucleotides outside the gene matches: 5. The germline gives CDR1 SGHAT, CDR2 FQNNGV. This CDR3 is CASSLGLSGSYNEQFF. The CDR3 DNA follows: TGTGCCAGCAGCTTAGGTCTCAGCGGGAGCTACAATGAGCAGTTCTTC.

V and J are TRBV6-6 and TRBJ1-5; the D is unclear. This CDR3 is 15 amino acids long. V was trimmed by 2 bases and J by 3 bases, leaving 11 bases between them. Germline CDR1 and CDR2: MNHNY and SVGAGI (reference sequence). The CDR3 nucleotides read TGTGCCAGCAGTTACAGTTCCGGGGTCAATCAGCCCCAGCATTTT. Translated, it gives CASSYSSGVNQPQHF.

The J gene is TRBJ2-7, the V gene TRBV19; 7 bases line up with TRBD1. CDR3 size: 14 residues. The germline V gene has CDR1 LNHDA and CDR2 SQIVND (reference sequence). Trimming at V came to 5 bases and at J to 1 base, leaving 5 bases not matched to a gene. CDR3 loop: CASSGLDRSYEQYF. CDR3 in DNA: TGTGCCAGTAGTGGCTTGGACAGGTCCTACGAGCAGTACTTC.

The chain has TRBV13 and TRBJ1-3, with D possibly matching TRBD1 (6 bases). The germline V gene has CDR1 PRHDT and CDR2 FYEKMQ (reference sequence). The CDR3 loop spans 16 amino acids. V was cut by 4 bases and J by 4 bases, with 17 bases left in between. In DNA form, the CDR3 reads TGTGCCAGCAGCTGGTACACTACCGGGACAGGAAACACCATATATTTT. This translates into CASSWYTTGTGNTIYF.

V usage is TRBV5-6 and J usage is TRBJ1-6, with D maybe TRBD1 (6 bases). The V gene lost 2 bases and the J gene lost 10 bases, with 19 bases spanning the gap. The length of the CDR3 is 16 residues. CDR1 is SGHDT, CDR2 YYEEEE, per germline. Written as DNA, the CDR3 is TGTGCCAGCAGCTTCGGGCAGGGGAGGGGAAAGTCACCCCTCCACTTT. It translates to CASSFGQGRGKSPLHF.

The gene calls are TRBV5-1 and TRBJ1-2, with unresolved D. CDR3 length equals 14 residues. Trimming pared 0 bases from V and 6 bases from J, leaving 12 bases between. The germline V gene encodes CDR1 SGHRS and CDR2 YFSETQ. The CDR3 sequence: CASSLAGPKDGYTF. The CDR3 DNA is TGCGCCAGCAGCTTGGCAGGCCCTAAGGATGGCTACACCTTC.

V is TRBV19 and J is TRBJ2-7, with D perhaps being TRBD1 or TRBD2 (5 bases each). Germline CDR1 and CDR2: LNHDA and SQIVND (reference sequence). The V end lost 0 bases, the J end lost 5 bases, and 17 bases lay between the germline ends. The CDR3 length is 16 residues. The CDR3 is CASSIDGQGPKNEQYF. The DNA of the CDR3 is TGTGCCAGTAGTATAGATGGTCAGGGACCAAAGAACGAGCAGTACTTC.

The chain combines TRBV15 with TRBJ2-7; 8 bases agree with TRBD1. Germline V gives CDR1 LNHNV, CDR2 YYDKDF (reference sequence). V lost 3 bases and J lost 2; bases outside the gene matches: 6. The CDR3 has 15 residues. The CDR3 region is CATSSPAQGAYEQYF. The CDR3 region has the DNA TGTGCCACCAGCAGCCCCGCACAGGGGGCCTACGAGCAGTACTTC.

The chain links TRBV12-3 or TRBV12-4 to TRBJ2-7; D ambiguous. Between the trimmed V and J ends, which lost 11 bases and 4 bases, there was a span of 9 bases. This CDR3 region has 10 residues. The CDR3 is CAPRGYEQYF. The DNA of the CDR3 is TGTGCCCCTCGTGGGTACGAGCAGTACTTC.

The chain carries TRBV5-1 and TRBJ2-6; D is possibly TRBD2 (5 bases). The V and J ends lost 3 bases and 3 bases respectively, with 22 bases between them. Germline CDR1 and CDR2: SGHRS and YFSETQ. The CDR3 loop spans 19 amino acids. The CDR3 DNA sequence: TGCGCCAGCAGCTCAGGACTTACGCCGCCGTCTAGTGGGGCCAACGTCCTGACTTTC. It yields the protein CASSSGLTPPSSGANVLTF.

This chain joins TRBV6-1 and TRBJ2-7; D may be TRBD2 (7 bases). This CDR3 contains 15 residues. Germline V gene lookup returns CDR1 MNHNS and CDR2 SASEGT. Trimming cost V 1 base and J 7 bases, with 17 bases left between them. The chain's CDR3 is CASSEVRTGGGEQYF. CDR3 coding DNA: TGTGCCAGCAGTGAAGTTAGAACGGGGGGCGGAGAGCAGTACTTC.

The V gene is TRBV19, the J gene TRBJ2-2; TRBD2 matches 16 bases. The V gene's germline CDR1 is LNHDA and CDR2 SQIVND (reference sequence). The CDR3 is 20 amino acids. V was clipped by 3 bases and J by 4 bases; unmatched bases: 11. The CDR3 loop is CASSIPFGTSGGASTGELFF. CDR3 nucleotides: TGTGCCAGTAGTATCCCGTTCGGGACTAGCGGGGGGGCGAGCACCGGGGAGCTGTTTTTT.

This clone was found once. This chain connects TRBV24-1 to TRBJ1-2, with 9 positions matching TRBD1. CDR3 size: 14 residues. Per the germline V gene, CDR1 is KGHDR and CDR2 is SFDVKD. Trimming at V came to 4 bases and at J to 8 bases, leaving 7 bases not matched to a gene. This chain's CDR3 is CATSDRDRDRGYTF. The CDR3 coding sequence is TGTGCCACCAGTGACCGGGACAGGGATCGGGGCTACACCTTC.

The rearrangement links TRBV6-5 to TRBJ2-3, with D uncertain. Germline CDR1 reads MNHEY; CDR2 reads SVGAGI. The CDR3 length is 12 residues. V lost 5 bases and J 4 bases, leaving 7 bases between the germline ends. The CDR3: CASSPGADTQYF. The CDR3 coding sequence is TGTGCCAGCAGTCCAGGCGCAGATACGCAGTATTTT.

The chain couples TRBV3-1 (or the pseudogene TRBV3-2) to TRBJ2-5; D not certain. The CDR3 length is 13 residues. From germline, CDR1 is LGHDT and CDR2 YNNKEL (reference sequence). V shed 1 base and J shed 4 bases, with 7 bases lying between them. The CDR3 DNA follows: TGTGCCAGCAGCCAAGGGTCCCGAGAGACCCAGTACTTC. Translated: CASSQGSRETQYF.

V is TRBV12-5 and J is TRBJ2-2; 7 positions match TRBD1. Germline lookup yields CDR1 LGHNT and CDR2 FRNRAP. Trimming at V came to 5 bases and at J to 0 bases, leaving 9 bases not matched to a gene. The CDR3 extends over 17 amino acids. This chain's CDR3 is CASGRGDRVSNTGELFF. The CDR3 bases are TGTGCTAGTGGTCGGGGTGACAGGGTCTCGAACACCGGGGAGCTGTTTTTT.